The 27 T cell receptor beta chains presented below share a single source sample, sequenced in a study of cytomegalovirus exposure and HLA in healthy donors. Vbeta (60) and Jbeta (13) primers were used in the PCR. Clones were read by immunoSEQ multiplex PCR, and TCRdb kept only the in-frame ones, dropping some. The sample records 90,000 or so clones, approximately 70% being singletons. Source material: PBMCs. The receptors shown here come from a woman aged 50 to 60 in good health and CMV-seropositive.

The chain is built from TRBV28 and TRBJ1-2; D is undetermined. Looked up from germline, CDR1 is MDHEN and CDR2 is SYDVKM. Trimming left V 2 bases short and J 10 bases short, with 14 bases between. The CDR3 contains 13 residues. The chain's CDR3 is CASSLVEGRDYTF. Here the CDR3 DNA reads TGTGCCAGCAGTTTAGTAGAGGGCCGAGACTACACCTTC.

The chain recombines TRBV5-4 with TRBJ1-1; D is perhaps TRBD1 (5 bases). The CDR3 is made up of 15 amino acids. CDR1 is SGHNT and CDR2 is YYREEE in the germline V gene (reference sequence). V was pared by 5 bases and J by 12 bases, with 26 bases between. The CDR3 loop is CASSAEPGQISSPFF. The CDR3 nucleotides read TGTGCCAGCAGTGCTGAACCTGGACAAATCTCCAGTCCTTTCTTT.

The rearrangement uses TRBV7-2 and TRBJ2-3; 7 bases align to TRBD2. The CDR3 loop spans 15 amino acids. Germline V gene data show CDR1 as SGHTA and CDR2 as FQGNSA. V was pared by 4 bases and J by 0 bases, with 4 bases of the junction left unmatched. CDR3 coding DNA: TGTGCCAGCAGCTCCACGGGACTAAGCACAGATACGCAGTATTTT. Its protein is CASSSTGLSTDTQYF.

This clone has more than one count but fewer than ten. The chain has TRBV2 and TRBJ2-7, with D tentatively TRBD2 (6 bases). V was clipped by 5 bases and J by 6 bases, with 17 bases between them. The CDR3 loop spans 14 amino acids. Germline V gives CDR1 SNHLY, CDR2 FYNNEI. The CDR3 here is CASSPPLGGGEQYF. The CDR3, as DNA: TGTGCCAGCAGTCCCCCCCTGGGGGGAGGCGAGCAGTACTTC.

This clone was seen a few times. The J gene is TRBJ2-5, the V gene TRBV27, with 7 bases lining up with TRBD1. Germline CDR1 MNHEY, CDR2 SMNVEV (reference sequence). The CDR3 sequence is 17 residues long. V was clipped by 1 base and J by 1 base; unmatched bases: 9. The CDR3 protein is CASSLFAGKGAQETQYF. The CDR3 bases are TGTGCCAGCAGTTTATTCGCCGGAAAGGGGGCCCAAGAGACCCAGTACTTC.

DNA for the CDR3: TGTGCCAGCACCCCAGGGGGCCAAATCAGTGGCGGGGAGCTGTTTTTT. Translation: CASTPGGQISGGELFF. This chain connects TRBV7-9 to TRBJ2-2; 8 nucleotides align to TRBD1. Germline V gene lookup returns CDR1 SEHNR and CDR2 FQNEAQ (reference sequence). This CDR3 is built from 16 residues. The V segment lost 7 bases and the J segment 7 bases; nucleotides outside the gene matches: 14.

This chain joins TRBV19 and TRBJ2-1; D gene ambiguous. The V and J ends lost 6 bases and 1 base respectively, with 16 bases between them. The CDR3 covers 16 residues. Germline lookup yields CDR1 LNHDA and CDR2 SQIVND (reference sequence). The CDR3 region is CASSRIRVDSYNEQFF. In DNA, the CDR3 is TGTGCCAGTAGCCGGATCCGGGTCGATTCCTACAATGAGCAGTTCTTC.

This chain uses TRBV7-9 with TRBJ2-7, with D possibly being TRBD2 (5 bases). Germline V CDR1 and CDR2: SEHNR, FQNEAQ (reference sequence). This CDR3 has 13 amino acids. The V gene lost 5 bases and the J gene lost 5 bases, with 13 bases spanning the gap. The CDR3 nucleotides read TGTGCCAGCAGCCCCGGGAACCAGGACGAGCAGTACTTC. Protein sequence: CASSPGNQDEQYF.

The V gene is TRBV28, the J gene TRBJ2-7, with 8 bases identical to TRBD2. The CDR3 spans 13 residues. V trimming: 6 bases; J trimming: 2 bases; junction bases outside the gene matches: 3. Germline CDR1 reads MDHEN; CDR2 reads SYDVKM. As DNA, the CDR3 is TGTGCCAGCAGCATAGCGGGGCCCTACGAGCAGTACTTC. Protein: CASSIAGPYEQYF.

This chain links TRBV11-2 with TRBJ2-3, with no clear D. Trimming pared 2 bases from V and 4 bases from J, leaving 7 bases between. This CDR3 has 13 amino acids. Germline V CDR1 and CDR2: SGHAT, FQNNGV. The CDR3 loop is CASSLLPADTQYF. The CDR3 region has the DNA TGTGCCAGCAGCTTACTACCGGCAGATACGCAGTATTTT.

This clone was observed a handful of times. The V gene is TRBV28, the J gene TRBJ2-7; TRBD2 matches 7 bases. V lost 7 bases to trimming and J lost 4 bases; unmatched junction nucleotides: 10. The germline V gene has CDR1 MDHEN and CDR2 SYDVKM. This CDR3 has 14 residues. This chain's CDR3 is CASTKTGGRYEQYF. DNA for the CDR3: TGTGCCAGCACTAAAACGGGGGGTAGATACGAGCAGTACTTC.

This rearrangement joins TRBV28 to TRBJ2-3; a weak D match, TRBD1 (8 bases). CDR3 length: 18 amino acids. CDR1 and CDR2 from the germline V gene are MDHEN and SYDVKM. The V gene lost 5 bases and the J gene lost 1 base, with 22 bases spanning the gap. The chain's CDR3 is CASSPTSDRGGGTDTQYF. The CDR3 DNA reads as TGTGCCAGCAGTCCAACTAGCGACAGGGGTGGGGGCACAGATACGCAGTATTTT.

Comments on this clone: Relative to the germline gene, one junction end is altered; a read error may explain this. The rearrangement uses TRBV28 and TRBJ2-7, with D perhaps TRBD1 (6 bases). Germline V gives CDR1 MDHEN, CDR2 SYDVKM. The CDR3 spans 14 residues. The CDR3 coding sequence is TGTGCCAGCAGTTTGATTGGGCTCCAGGCAGGGGTCAAATTC. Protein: CASSLIGLQAGVKF.

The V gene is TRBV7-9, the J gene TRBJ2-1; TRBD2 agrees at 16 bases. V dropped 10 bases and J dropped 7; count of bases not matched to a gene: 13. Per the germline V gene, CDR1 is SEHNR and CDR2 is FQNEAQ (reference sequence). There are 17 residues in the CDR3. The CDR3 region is CATAGTSGREGLNEQFF. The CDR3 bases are TGTGCCACCGCGGGGACTAGCGGGAGGGAAGGGTTAAATGAGCAGTTCTTC. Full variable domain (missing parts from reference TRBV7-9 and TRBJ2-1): DTGVSQNPRHKITKRGQNVTFRCDPISEHNRLYWYRQTLGQGPEFLTYFQNEAQLEKSRLLSDRFSAERPKGSFSTLEIQRTEQGDSAMYLCATAGTSGREGLNEQFFGPGTRLTVL.

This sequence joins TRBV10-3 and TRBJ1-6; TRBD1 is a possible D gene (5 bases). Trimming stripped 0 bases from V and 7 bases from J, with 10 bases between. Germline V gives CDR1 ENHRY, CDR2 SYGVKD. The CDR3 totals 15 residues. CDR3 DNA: TGTGCCATCAGTGAGTCTGGAGGGACCAATTCACCCCTCCACTTT. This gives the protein CAISESGGTNSPLHF.

The CDR3 spells CASSGRNTEAFF. In DNA, the CDR3 is TGTGCCAGCAGCGGTCGGAACACTGAAGCTTTCTTT. The chain carries TRBV9 and TRBJ1-1, with no clear D. The CDR3 spans 12 residues. Germline V gene data show CDR1 as SGDLS and CDR2 as YYNGEE. V lost 3 bases to trimming and J lost 1 base, with 4 bases between them.

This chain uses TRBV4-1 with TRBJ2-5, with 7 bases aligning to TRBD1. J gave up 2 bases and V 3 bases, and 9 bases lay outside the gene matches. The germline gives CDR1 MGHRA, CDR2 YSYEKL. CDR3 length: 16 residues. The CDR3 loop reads CASSQTPGTVQETQYF. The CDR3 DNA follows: TGCGCCAGCAGCCAGACTCCCGGGACAGTTCAAGAGACCCAGTACTTC.

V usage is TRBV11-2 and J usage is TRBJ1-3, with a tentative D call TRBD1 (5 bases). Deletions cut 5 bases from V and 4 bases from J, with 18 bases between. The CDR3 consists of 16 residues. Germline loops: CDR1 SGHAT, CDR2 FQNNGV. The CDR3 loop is CASSPLGGNPGNTIYF. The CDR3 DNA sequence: TGTGCCAGCAGCCCCTTGGGGGGAAACCCAGGAAACACCATATATTTT. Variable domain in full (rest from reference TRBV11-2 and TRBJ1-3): EAGVAQSPRYKIIEKRQSVAFWCNPISGHATLYWYQQILGQGPKLLIQFQNNGVVDDSQLPKDRFSAERLKGVDSTLKIQPAKLEDSAVYLCASSPLGGNPGNTIYFGEGSWLTVV.

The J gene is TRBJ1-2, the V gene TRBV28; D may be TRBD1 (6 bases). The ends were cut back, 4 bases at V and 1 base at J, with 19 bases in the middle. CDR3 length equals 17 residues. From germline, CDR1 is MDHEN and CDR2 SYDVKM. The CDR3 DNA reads TGTGCCAGCAGTTCCCCCCTAGGGCAGGGGTATAACTATGGCTACACCTTC. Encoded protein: CASSSPLGQGYNYGYTF.

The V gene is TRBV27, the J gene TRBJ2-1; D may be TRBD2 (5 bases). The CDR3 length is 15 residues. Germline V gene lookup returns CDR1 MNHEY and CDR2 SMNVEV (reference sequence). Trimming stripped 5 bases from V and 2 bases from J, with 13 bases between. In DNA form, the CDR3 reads TGTGCCAGCAGTCACGGACTCAACCCCTACAATGAGCAGTTCTTC. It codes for CASSHGLNPYNEQFF.

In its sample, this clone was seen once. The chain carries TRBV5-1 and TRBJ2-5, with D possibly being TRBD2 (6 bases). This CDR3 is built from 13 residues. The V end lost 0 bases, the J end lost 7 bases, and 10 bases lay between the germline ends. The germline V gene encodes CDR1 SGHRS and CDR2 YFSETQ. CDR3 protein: CASSLAGEGTQYF. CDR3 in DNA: TGCGCCAGCAGCTTGGCGGGAGAAGGGACCCAGTACTTC.

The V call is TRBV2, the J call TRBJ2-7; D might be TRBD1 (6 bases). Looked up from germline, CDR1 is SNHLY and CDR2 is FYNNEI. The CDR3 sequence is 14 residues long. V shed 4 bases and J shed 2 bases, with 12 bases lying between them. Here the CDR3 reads CASSAGVGTYEQYF. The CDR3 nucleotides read TGTGCCAGCAGTGCAGGGGTTGGGACCTACGAGCAGTACTTC. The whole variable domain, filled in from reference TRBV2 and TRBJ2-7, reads EPEVTQTPSHQVTQMGQEVILRCVPISNHLYFYWYRQILGQKVEFLVSFYNNEISEKSEIFDDQFSVERPDGSNFTLKIRSTKLEDSAMYFCASSAGVGTYEQYFGPGTRLTVT.

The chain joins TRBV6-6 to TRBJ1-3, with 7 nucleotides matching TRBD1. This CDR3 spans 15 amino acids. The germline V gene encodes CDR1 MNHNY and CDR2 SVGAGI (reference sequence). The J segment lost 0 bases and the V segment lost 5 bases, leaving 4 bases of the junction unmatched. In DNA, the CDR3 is TGTGCCAGCAGTGGGACAGAGGGCTCTGGAAACACCATATATTTT. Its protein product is CASSGTEGSGNTIYF.

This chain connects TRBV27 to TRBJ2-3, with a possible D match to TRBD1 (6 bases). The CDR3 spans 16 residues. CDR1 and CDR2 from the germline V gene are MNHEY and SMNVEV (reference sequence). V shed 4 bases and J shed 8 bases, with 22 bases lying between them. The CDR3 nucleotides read TGTGCCAGCAGTTCCCGGCTTACCTGGGCACAGGGTACGCAGTATTTT. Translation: CASSSRLTWAQGTQYF.

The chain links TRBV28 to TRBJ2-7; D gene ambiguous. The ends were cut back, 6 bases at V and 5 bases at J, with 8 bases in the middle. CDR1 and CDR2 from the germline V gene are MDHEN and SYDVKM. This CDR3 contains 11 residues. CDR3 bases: TGTGCCAGCAGCTCCACTCACGAGCAGTACTTC. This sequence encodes CASSSTHEQYF.

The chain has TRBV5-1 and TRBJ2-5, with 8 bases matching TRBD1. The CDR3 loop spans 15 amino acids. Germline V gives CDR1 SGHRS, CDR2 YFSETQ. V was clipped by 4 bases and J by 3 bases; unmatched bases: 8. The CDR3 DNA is TGCGCCAGCAGCCCCCAACAGGGGGTGGAAGAGACCCAGTACTTC. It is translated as CASSPQQGVEETQYF.

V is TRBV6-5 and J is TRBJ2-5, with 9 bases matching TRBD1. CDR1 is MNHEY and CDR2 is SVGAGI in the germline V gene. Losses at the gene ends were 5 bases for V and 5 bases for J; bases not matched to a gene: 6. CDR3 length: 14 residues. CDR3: CASSKDRGVETQYF. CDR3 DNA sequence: TGTGCCAGCAGTAAGGACAGGGGTGTTGAGACCCAGTACTTC.